This T cell receptor (beta chain) stems from a study of cytomegalovirus exposure and HLA in healthy donors. For this clone: Its antigen is currently unknown.

In the PCR, 60 Vbeta and 13 Jbeta primers were used. Assay: immunoSEQ multiplex PCR; the TCRdb copy retains only in-frame clones and omits some. The table has tens of thousands of clones, 70% seen once; the top ten hold more than 7.5%. Germline V gives CDR1 KGHSH, CDR2 LQKENI. The V and J ends lost 0 bases and 6 bases, in that order; junction bases with no gene match: 6. The CDR3 totals 18 residues. Study-level points and caveats: Presence/absence analyses rested on an assumption that sequencing depth was roughly uniform across donors.

The V call is TRBV18, the J call TRBJ2-2, with 14 bases lining up with TRBD2. Sequenced input: PBMCs. The TCR originated in a woman between 45 and 65 years old in good health and CMV-seropositive. CDR3 nucleotides: TGTGCCAGCTCACCACCTTTGGGACTAGCGGGAGCCCCCGGGGAGCTGTTTTTT. Protein sequence: CASSPPLGLAGAPGELFF.